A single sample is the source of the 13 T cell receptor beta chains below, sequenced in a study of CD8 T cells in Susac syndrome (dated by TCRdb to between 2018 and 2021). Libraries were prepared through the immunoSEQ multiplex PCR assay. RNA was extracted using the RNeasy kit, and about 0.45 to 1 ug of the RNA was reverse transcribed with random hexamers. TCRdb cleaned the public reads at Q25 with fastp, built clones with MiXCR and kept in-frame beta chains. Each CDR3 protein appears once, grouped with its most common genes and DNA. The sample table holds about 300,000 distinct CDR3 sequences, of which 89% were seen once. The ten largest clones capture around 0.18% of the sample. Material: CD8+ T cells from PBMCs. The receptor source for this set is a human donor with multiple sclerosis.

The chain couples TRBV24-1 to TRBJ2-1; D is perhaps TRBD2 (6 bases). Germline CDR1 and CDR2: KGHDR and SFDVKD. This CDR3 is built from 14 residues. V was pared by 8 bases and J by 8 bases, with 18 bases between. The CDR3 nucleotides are TGTGCCACCAAGGGCGGAGGGCCGGGCGATGAGCAGTTCTTC. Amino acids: CATKGGGPGDEQFF.

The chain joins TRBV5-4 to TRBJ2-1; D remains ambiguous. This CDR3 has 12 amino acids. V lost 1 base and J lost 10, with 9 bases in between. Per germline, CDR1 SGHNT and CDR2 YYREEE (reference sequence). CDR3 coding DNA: TGTGCCAGCAGCTTGAAGGGAAGCGAGCAGTTCTTC. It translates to CASSLKGSEQFF.

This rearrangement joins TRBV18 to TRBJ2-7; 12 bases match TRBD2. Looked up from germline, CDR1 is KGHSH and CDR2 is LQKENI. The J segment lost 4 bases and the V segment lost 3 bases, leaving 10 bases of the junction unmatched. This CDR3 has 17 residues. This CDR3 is CASSPKGLAGVGYEQYF. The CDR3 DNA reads TGTGCCAGCTCACCGAAGGGACTAGCGGGCGTCGGGTACGAGCAGTACTTC.

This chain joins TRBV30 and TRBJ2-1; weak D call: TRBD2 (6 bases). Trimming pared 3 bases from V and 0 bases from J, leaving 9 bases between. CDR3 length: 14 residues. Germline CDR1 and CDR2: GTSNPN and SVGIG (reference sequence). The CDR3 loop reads CAWSPGDSYNEQFF. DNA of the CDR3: TGTGCCTGGAGCCCGGGAGACTCCTACAATGAGCAGTTCTTC.

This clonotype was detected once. The CDR3 region is CASSLLGRILAGRPLNPDTQYF. CDR3 bases: TGTGCCAGCAGCTTATTGGGGCGTATACTAGCGGGGCGCCCACTCAACCCAGATACGCAGTATTTT. The V and J genes are TRBV11-1 and TRBJ2-3; TRBD2 matches 10 bases. The germline CDR1 and CDR2 sequences are SGHAT and FQDESV (reference sequence). Losses at the gene ends were 2 bases for V and 4 bases for J; bases not matched to a gene: 24. CDR3 size: 22 residues.

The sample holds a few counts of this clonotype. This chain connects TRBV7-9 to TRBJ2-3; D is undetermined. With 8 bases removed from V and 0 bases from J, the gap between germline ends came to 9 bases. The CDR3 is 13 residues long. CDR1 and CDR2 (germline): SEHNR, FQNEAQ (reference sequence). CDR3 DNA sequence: TGTGCCAGCTGCCCCGCCAGCACAGATACGCAGTATTTT. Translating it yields CASCPASTDTQYF.

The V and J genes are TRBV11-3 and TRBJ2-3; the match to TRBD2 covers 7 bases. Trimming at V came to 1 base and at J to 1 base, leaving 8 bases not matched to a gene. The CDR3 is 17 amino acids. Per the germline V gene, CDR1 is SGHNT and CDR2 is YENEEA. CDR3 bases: TGTGCCAGCAGCTTAGCGGGGAGCGGGGAAGGCACAGATACGCAGTATTTT. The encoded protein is CASSLAGSGEGTDTQYF. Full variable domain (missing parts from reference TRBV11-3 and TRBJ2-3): EAGVVQSPRYKIIEKKQPVAFWCNPISGHNTLYWYLQNLGQGPELLIRYENEEAVDDSQLPKDRFSAERLKGVDSTLKIQPAELGDSAVYLCASSLAGSGEGTDTQYFGPGTRLTVL.

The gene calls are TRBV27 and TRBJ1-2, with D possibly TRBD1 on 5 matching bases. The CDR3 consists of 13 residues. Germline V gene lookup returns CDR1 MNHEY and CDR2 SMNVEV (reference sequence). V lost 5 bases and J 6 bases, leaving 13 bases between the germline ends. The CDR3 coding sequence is TGTGCCAGCAGTAAGAGCTGGGGGGATGGCTACACCTTC. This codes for CASSKSWGDGYTF.

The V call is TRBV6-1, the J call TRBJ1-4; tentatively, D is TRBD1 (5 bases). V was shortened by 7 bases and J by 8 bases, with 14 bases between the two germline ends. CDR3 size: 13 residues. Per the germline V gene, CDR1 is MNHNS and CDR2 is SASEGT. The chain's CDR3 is CASKGQGWEKLFF. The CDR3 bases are TGTGCCAGCAAAGGGCAGGGATGGGAAAAACTGTTTTTT.

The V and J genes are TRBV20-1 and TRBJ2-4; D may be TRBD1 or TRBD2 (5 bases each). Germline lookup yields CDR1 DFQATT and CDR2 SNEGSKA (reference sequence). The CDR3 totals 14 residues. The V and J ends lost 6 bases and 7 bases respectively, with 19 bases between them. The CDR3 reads CSAPRDEARNIQYF. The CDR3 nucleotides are TGCAGTGCGCCCAGGGACGAGGCCCGCAACATTCAGTACTTC.

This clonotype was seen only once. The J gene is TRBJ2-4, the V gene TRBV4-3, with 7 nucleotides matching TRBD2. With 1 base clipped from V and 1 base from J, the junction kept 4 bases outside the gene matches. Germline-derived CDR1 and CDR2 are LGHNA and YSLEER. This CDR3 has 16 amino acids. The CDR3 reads CASSQVAGGAKNIQYF. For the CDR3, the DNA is TGCGCCAGCAGCCAAGTAGCCGGGGGGGCCAAAAACATTCAGTACTTC.

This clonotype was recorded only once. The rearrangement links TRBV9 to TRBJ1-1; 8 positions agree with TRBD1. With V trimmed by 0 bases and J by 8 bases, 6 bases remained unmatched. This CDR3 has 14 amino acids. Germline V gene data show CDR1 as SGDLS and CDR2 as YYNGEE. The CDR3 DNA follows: TGTGCCAGCAGCGTAGGGACAGGGACCAAGGAAGCTTTCTTT. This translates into CASSVGTGTKEAFF.

The DNA for the CDR3 is TGTGCCAGCAGTTTATCGAAGGGGCACACTGAAGCTTTCTTT. This gives the protein CASSLSKGHTEAFF. This chain connects TRBV27 to TRBJ1-1; possibly TRBD1 for D (5 bases). The CDR3 is 14 amino acids. Germline CDR1 reads MNHEY; CDR2 reads SMNVEV (reference sequence). The V end was cut by 0 bases, the J end by 3 bases, with 8 bases between.